A selection of T cell receptor beta chains follows, all from one sample in a study of blood T cell repertoires in COVID-19. The table came from immunoSEQ multiplex PCR; TCRdb's copy has only in-frame clones and leaves some out. The repertoire includes 100,000 to 150,000 clones, around 85% of them detected once, and 17% sits in the top ten. The sample consisted of peripheral blood. Receptor source: a woman older than 75 with acute or convalescent COVID-19. Both conserved end residues are part of each CDR3. The D gene is left open where the match is weak. Clone size, where shown, is once, few, many, or a class for clones that have expanded.

cdr3_nt: TGTGCCAGCAGCTTGGACAGGGGGGCCTACGAGCAGTACTTC
cdr3_aa: CASSLDRGAYEQYF
j_call: TRBJ2-7
clone_size: .
d_call: TRBD1
v_call: TRBV5-8

cdr3_nt: TGTGCCAGCAGCTTCGCCGGGGATCAGCCCCAGCATTTT
cdr3_aa: CASSFAGDQPQHF
j_call: TRBJ1-5
clone_size: once
d_call: .
v_call: TRBV5-5

cdr3_nt: TGTGCCAGCAGTTACGCTCTAGCGGGGGGAACAGATACGCAGTATTTT
cdr3_aa: CASSYALAGGTDTQYF
j_call: TRBJ2-3
clone_size: .
d_call: TRBD2
v_call: TRBV6-2/TRBV6-3

cdr3_nt: TGTGCCACCAGTGGCGCCCGGAGGAGACGATACGAGCAGTACTTC
cdr3_aa: CATSGARRRRYEQYF
j_call: TRBJ2-7
clone_size: .
d_call: .
v_call: TRBV24-1

cdr3_nt: TGCGCCAGCAGCTTGGGAGGCGGGACTAGCGGTCTTTTGGAGACCCAGTACTTC
cdr3_aa: CASSLGGGTSGLLETQYF
j_call: TRBJ2-5
clone_size: once
d_call: TRBD2
v_call: TRBV5-1

cdr3_nt: TGTGCCAGCAGTGAAGGGAGGGGGGGTCAGCCCCAGCATTTT
cdr3_aa: CASSEGRGGQPQHF
j_call: TRBJ1-5
clone_size: .
d_call: .
v_call: TRBV2

cdr3_nt: TGTGCCAGCAGTCAGGACAGGGGGTTAAGTGGTGGCTACACCTTC
cdr3_aa: CASSQDRGLSGGYTF
j_call: TRBJ1-2
clone_size: .
d_call: TRBD1
v_call: TRBV6-5

cdr3_nt: TGTGCCAGCAGTTACTCGGGCCGCACAGATACGCAGTATTTT
cdr3_aa: CASSYSGRTDTQYF
j_call: TRBJ2-3
clone_size: .
d_call: .
v_call: TRBV6-5

cdr3_nt: TGTGCCAGTAGTACCCCGACGGGGAACTATGGCTACACCTTC
cdr3_aa: CASSTPTGNYGYTF
j_call: TRBJ1-2
clone_size: .
d_call: .
v_call: TRBV19

cdr3_nt: TGTGCCAGCAGTTTCGAAGCGGGAGGGCCCCTCGAGCAGTACTTC
cdr3_aa: CASSFEAGGPLEQYF
j_call: TRBJ2-7
clone_size: .
d_call: TRBD2
v_call: TRBV6-6

cdr3_nt: TGTGCCAGCTCACCACCCTCCTCCTACGAGCAGTACTTC
cdr3_aa: CASSPPSSYEQYF
j_call: TRBJ2-7
clone_size: few
d_call: .
v_call: TRBV18

cdr3_nt: TGTGCCAGCAGCACACAGGGATCGTACGAGCAGTACTTC
cdr3_aa: CASSTQGSYEQYF
j_call: TRBJ2-7
clone_size: .
d_call: .
v_call: TRBV5-5

cdr3_nt: TGTGCCAGCAGCTCGGGGGGCGAGCAGTACTTC
cdr3_aa: CASSSGGEQYF
j_call: TRBJ2-7
clone_size: .
d_call: TRBD2
v_call: TRBV5-4

cdr3_nt: TGTGCCAGCAGCTTAAGGGGTAGCATGGATACGCAGTATTTT
cdr3_aa: CASSLRGSMDTQYF
j_call: TRBJ2-3
clone_size: .
d_call: .
v_call: TRBV7-9

cdr3_nt: TGTGCCAGCAGCCGACTAGACACCGGGGAGCTGTTTTTT
cdr3_aa: CASSRLDTGELFF
j_call: TRBJ2-2
clone_size: .
d_call: .
v_call: TRBV3-1/TRBV3-2

cdr3_nt: TGCGCCAGCAGCTTGGGGACAGGGCCTTATAGCAATCAGCCCCAGCATTTT
cdr3_aa: CASSLGTGPYSNQPQHF
j_call: TRBJ1-5
clone_size: .
d_call: TRBD1
v_call: TRBV5-1

cdr3_nt: TGCGCCAGCAGCCAAGGCCCGGGAGAGAACTATGGCTACACCTTC
cdr3_aa: CASSQGPGENYGYTF
j_call: TRBJ1-2
clone_size: .
d_call: .
v_call: TRBV4-3

cdr3_nt: TGCGCCAGCAGCTTGGAACCCCGGGGGAACTACGAGCAGTACTTC
cdr3_aa: CASSLEPRGNYEQYF
j_call: TRBJ2-7
clone_size: once
d_call: .
v_call: TRBV5-1

cdr3_nt: TGTGCCAGCAGCTTCGCGGGGGGTTACTCCTACAATGAGCAGTTCTTC
cdr3_aa: CASSFAGGYSYNEQFF
j_call: TRBJ2-1
clone_size: .
d_call: TRBD2
v_call: TRBV5-4

cdr3_nt: TGCGCCAGCAGCCAGGAGGCCACCATGAACACTGAAGCTTTCTTT
cdr3_aa: CASSQEATMNTEAFF
j_call: TRBJ1-1
clone_size: once
d_call: .
v_call: TRBV5-1

cdr3_nt: TGTGCCAGCAGTCTGACTAGCGGGAGCTTAGCCAAAAACATTCAGTACTTC
cdr3_aa: CASSLTSGSLAKNIQYF
j_call: TRBJ2-4
clone_size: .
d_call: TRBD2
v_call: TRBV7-2

cdr3_nt: TGTGCCAGCAGCTTAAGCCCCCGACTAGTTGCCGGGGAGCTGTTTTTT
cdr3_aa: CASSLSPRLVAGELFF
j_call: TRBJ2-2
clone_size: .
d_call: .
v_call: TRBV7-2

cdr3_nt: TGTGCCATCAGTCCCGGGACAGGGGGCAAACAGCCCCAGCATTTT
cdr3_aa: CAISPGTGGKQPQHF
j_call: TRBJ1-5
clone_size: .
d_call: TRBD1
v_call: TRBV10-3

cdr3_nt: TGCGCCAGCAGCACGGCAGGGGAACTTCATTACGAGCAGTACTTC
cdr3_aa: CASSTAGELHYEQYF
j_call: TRBJ2-7
clone_size: .
d_call: .
v_call: TRBV5-1

cdr3_nt: TGTGCCAGCAGTTCGGACTGGGGGCGCACTGAAGCTTTCTTT
cdr3_aa: CASSSDWGRTEAFF
j_call: TRBJ1-1
clone_size: once
d_call: .
v_call: TRBV27

cdr3_nt: TGTGCCAGCAGTGGAGGCAGCTACAATGAGCAGTTCTTC
cdr3_aa: CASSGGSYNEQFF
j_call: TRBJ2-1
clone_size: .
d_call: .
v_call: TRBV2

cdr3_nt: TGTGCCAGCAGCAGCGGACAGGGGGGGAGGTTGGGCAATCAGCCCCAGCATTTT
cdr3_aa: CASSSGQGGRLGNQPQHF
j_call: TRBJ1-5
clone_size: once
d_call: TRBD1
v_call: TRBV5-6

cdr3_nt: TGTGCCAGCAGCTTGAGAGACAGGGGGAACTATGGCTACACCTTC
cdr3_aa: CASSLRDRGNYGYTF
j_call: TRBJ1-2
clone_size: .
d_call: TRBD1
v_call: TRBV5-6

cdr3_nt: TGTGCCTGGACAGGGGGCAATAACAATCAGCCCCAGCATTTT
cdr3_aa: CAWTGGNNNQPQHF
j_call: TRBJ1-5
clone_size: .
d_call: TRBD1
v_call: TRBV30

cdr3_nt: TGTGCCAGCAGCTTAACTTATAATGAGCAGTTCTTC
cdr3_aa: CASSLTYNEQFF
j_call: TRBJ2-1
clone_size: .
d_call: .
v_call: TRBV7-9

cdr3_nt: TGTGCCAGCAGCCCCCCGGGACTAGCGGGGAGAGGTGAGCAGTTCTTC
cdr3_aa: CASSPPGLAGRGEQFF
j_call: TRBJ2-1
clone_size: .
d_call: TRBD2
v_call: TRBV7-2

cdr3_nt: TGTGCCAGTATTAATACCCGGCCCCCGGCGGGGACTGAAGCTTTCTTT
cdr3_aa: CASINTRPPAGTEAFF
j_call: TRBJ1-1
clone_size: .
d_call: .
v_call: TRBV19

cdr3_nt: TGTGCCAGCAGCCCGGATCAGGGAGGAAATGAAAAACTGTTTTTT
cdr3_aa: CASSPDQGGNEKLFF
j_call: TRBJ1-4
clone_size: .
d_call: .
v_call: TRBV9

cdr3_nt: TGTGCTAGCAGCTTAGGTGGACCGGCGGGAAAGACCCAGTACTTC
cdr3_aa: CASSLGGPAGKTQYF
j_call: TRBJ2-5
clone_size: .
d_call: .
v_call: TRBV7-7

cdr3_nt: TGTGCCAGTAGTCCCAAGGGAGGGGAAAAACGCAATCAGCCCCAGCATTTT
cdr3_aa: CASSPKGGEKRNQPQHF
j_call: TRBJ1-5
clone_size: .
d_call: .
v_call: TRBV19

cdr3_nt: TGTGCCAGCCGCAGGGGTATTGGGACTGAAGCTTTCTTT
cdr3_aa: CASRRGIGTEAFF
j_call: TRBJ1-1
clone_size: .
d_call: .
v_call: TRBV6-5

cdr3_nt: TGTGCCAGCAGTTCCCCCCGGGGGGGGGCCCGGGAGACCCAGTACTTC
cdr3_aa: CASSSPRGGARETQYF
j_call: TRBJ2-5
clone_size: .
d_call: TRBD2
v_call: TRBV6-5

cdr3_nt: TGTGCCACCCTGTGTGGACAAGGGTTATACGAGCAGTACTTC
cdr3_aa: CATLCGQGLYEQYF
j_call: TRBJ2-7
clone_size: few
d_call: .
v_call: TRBV7-5

cdr3_nt: TGTGCCAGCAGCTCCCCGGAGGGTTACAATGAGCAGTTCTTC
cdr3_aa: CASSSPEGYNEQFF
j_call: TRBJ2-1
clone_size: .
d_call: .
v_call: TRBV27

cdr3_nt: TGTGCCAGCAGCGTAGACATGCGACAGGGGGCAGGAGGCTACACCTTC
cdr3_aa: CASSVDMRQGAGGYTF
j_call: TRBJ1-2
clone_size: .
d_call: TRBD1
v_call: TRBV9

cdr3_nt: TGTGCCAGCAGCGAGGGGACTAGCGGAGAGACCCAGTACTTC
cdr3_aa: CASSEGTSGETQYF
j_call: TRBJ2-5
clone_size: .
d_call: TRBD2
v_call: TRBV7-2

cdr3_nt: TGTGCCAGCAGTTACGACAGGGAGCGGAATTCACCCCTCCACTTT
cdr3_aa: CASSYDRERNSPLHF
j_call: TRBJ1-6
clone_size: .
d_call: TRBD1
v_call: TRBV6-6

cdr3_nt: TGTGCCACCAGCAGAGACCCACAGGGCGAGCAGTACTTC
cdr3_aa: CATSRDPQGEQYF
j_call: TRBJ2-7
clone_size: .
d_call: .
v_call: TRBV15

cdr3_nt: TGTGCCTGGAGTGTTCAGGGTGTGGGCACTGAAGCTTTCTTT
cdr3_aa: CAWSVQGVGTEAFF
j_call: TRBJ1-1
clone_size: .
d_call: .
v_call: TRBV30

cdr3_nt: TGTGCCAGCAGCCGACAGCAGGGGCCTTACAATGAGCAGTTCTTC
cdr3_aa: CASSRQQGPYNEQFF
j_call: TRBJ2-1
clone_size: .
d_call: .
v_call: TRBV3-1/TRBV3-2

cdr3_nt: TGTGCCAGCAGCTACGGACTAGCGGACTCCTACGAGCAGTACTTC
cdr3_aa: CASSYGLADSYEQYF
j_call: TRBJ2-7
clone_size: .
d_call: TRBD2
v_call: TRBV9

cdr3_nt: TGTGCCAGCAGCTTCGGGACTAGCGGGGGCCTAAGCTCCTACGAGCAGTACTTC
cdr3_aa: CASSFGTSGGLSSYEQYF
j_call: TRBJ2-7
clone_size: .
d_call: TRBD2
v_call: TRBV11-2

cdr3_nt: TGTGCCAGCACTCCGGAAGAGACCCAGTACTTC
cdr3_aa: CASTPEETQYF
j_call: TRBJ2-5
clone_size: .
d_call: .
v_call: TRBV2

cdr3_nt: TGTGCCAGCAGCGGCGGGGGAGACAATGAGCAGTTCTTC
cdr3_aa: CASSGGGDNEQFF
j_call: TRBJ2-1
clone_size: .
d_call: TRBD2
v_call: TRBV9

cdr3_nt: TGTGCCAGCAGTGAATGGGACTTAAGCTCTGGGGCCAACGTCCTGACTTTC
cdr3_aa: CASSEWDLSSGANVLTF
j_call: TRBJ2-6
clone_size: .
d_call: .
v_call: TRBV2

cdr3_nt: TGTGCCTGGAGCCCGGAGACAGGGATCTACGAGCAGTACTTC
cdr3_aa: CAWSPETGIYEQYF
j_call: TRBJ2-7
clone_size: .
d_call: TRBD1
v_call: TRBV30

cdr3_nt: TGTGCCAGCAGTTACTCGGACAGGGTGGACGGCTACACCTTC
cdr3_aa: CASSYSDRVDGYTF
j_call: TRBJ1-2
clone_size: .
d_call: TRBD1
v_call: TRBV6-5

cdr3_nt: TGTGCCGGGGGGGACCACTACGAGCAGTACTTC
cdr3_aa: CAGGDHYEQYF
j_call: TRBJ2-7
clone_size: .
d_call: TRBD2
v_call: TRBV7-2

cdr3_nt: .
cdr3_aa: CASSQGVGTGAVPWYF
j_call: TRBJ2-7
clone_size: .
d_call: .
v_call: TRBV7-2